This T cell receptor beta chain was captured in a study of blood T cell repertoires in COVID-19. Overall study: Whether acute or convalescent, the COVID-19 samples came from the United States, Italy and Spain. T cells, B-cell-depleted T cells, or PBMCs supplied cDNA or gDNA.

Source study methods: Amplification from reference gene primers served as the basis for estimated nucleated cell counts. Sequenced by immunoSEQ multiplex PCR; TCRdb stores in-frame clones only, minus some. V, J and clone size are those of that table, while D and trimming were read from the DNA. The repertoire holds 150,000 to 200,000 clones, around 86% seen once, with 0.99% in the top ten. This sequence was found in a man aged 18 to 30 with acute or convalescent COVID-19. Sequenced material: peripheral blood.

The CDR3: CASSVSGREGEQYF. The CDR3 nucleotides read TGTGCCAGCAGCGTGTCTGGCAGGGAGGGTGAGCAGTACTTC. This chain links TRBV9 with TRBJ2-7, with 7 bases aligning to TRBD2. Germline CDR1 SGDLS, CDR2 YYNGEE. V lost 2 bases and J lost 7; bases outside the gene matches: 9. The CDR3 spans 14 residues.